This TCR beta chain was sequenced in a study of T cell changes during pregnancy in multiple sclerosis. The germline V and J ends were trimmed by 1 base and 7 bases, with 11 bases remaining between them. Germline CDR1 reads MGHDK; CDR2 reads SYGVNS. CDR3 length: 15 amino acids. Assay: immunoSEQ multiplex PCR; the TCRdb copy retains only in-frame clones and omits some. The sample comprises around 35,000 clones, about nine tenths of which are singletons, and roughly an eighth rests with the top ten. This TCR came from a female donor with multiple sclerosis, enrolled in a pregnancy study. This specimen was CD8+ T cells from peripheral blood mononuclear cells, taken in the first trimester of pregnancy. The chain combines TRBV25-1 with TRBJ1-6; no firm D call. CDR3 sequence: CASSEFRTENSPLHF. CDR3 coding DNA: TGTGCCAGCAGTGAATTCAGAACAGAGAATTCACCCCTCCACTTT.